The 16 T cell receptor beta chains below all came from one sample that was sequenced in a study of human T cells and chemical hapten exposure. Time point reported: patch test 1, 2 weeks after DPC sensitization. Treatment meaning: therapeutic diphenylcyclopropenone sensitization with weekly scalp DPC. Each CDR3 protein gets one entry after TCRdb re-called the RACE reads with MiXCR. Of around 110,000 distinct CDR3 sequences in the sample, around 10% are singletons; the top ten hold 1.3% to 1.5%. The sample here was whole blood, taken in connection with sensitization to the hapten diphenylcyclopropenone (DPC). The source is a woman in her forties or fifties with alopecia areata. Some clones in this sample may be carry-over from other donors' samples.

This clonotype was recorded at least ten times. This sequence joins TRBV5-1 and TRBJ2-5, with D possibly matching TRBD1 (5 bases). Trimming removed 1 base from V and 3 bases from J, with 13 bases in between. This CDR3 spans 15 amino acids. The germline CDR1 and CDR2 sequences are SGHRS and YFSETQ. The chain's CDR3 is CASSLTGRAEETQYF. CDR3 in DNA: TGCGCCAGCAGCTTGACGGGCAGGGCCGAAGAGACCCAGTACTTC.

This clonotype was observed many times. The chain couples TRBV4-3 to TRBJ1-4, with a possible D match to TRBD1 (5 bases). The CDR3 spans 16 residues. Trimming shortened V by 1 base and J by 8 bases, and 17 bases separated the two germline ends. Germline loops: CDR1 LGHNA, CDR2 YSLEER. The DNA of the CDR3 is TGCGCCAGCAGCCAAGTAGTTACAGGAGGGGACGAAAAACTGTTTTTT. Encoded protein: CASSQVVTGGDEKLFF.

As concerns this clonotype: A junction end diverges from the germline sequence, so it may reflect a read error. Here the CDR3 reads CARSSSLLQGAYGYTF. Here the CDR3 DNA reads TGTGCCCGCAGCTCCTCGCTATTACAGGGGGCCTATGGCTACACCTTC. The chain recombines TRBV7-2 with TRBJ1-2, with 9 bases matching TRBD1. Germline assignment: CDR1 SGHTA and CDR2 FQGNSA. The CDR3 consists of 16 residues.

This clonotype was seen at least ten times. In DNA, the CDR3 is TGTGCCAGCAGCTCGACAGGGGCCTCCTCCTACAATGAGCAGTTCTTC. Translated, it gives CASSSTGASSYNEQFF. V and J are TRBV4-2 and TRBJ2-1; 8 bases agree with TRBD1. V shed 5 bases, J shed 0 bases, and the junction held 6 bases outside the gene matches. CDR1 is LGHNA, CDR2 YNFKEQ, per germline. The CDR3 contains 16 residues.

This clonotype was seen ten or more times. The chain carries TRBV20-1 and TRBJ2-2; 14 nucleotides line up with TRBD2. CDR1 DFQATT and CDR2 SNEGSKA come from the germline V gene (reference sequence). V lost 6 bases and J lost 7; bases outside the gene matches: 7. The CDR3 is 15 amino acids. DNA of the CDR3: TGCAGTGCCGGGACTAGCGGGGGAGGAGTCGGGGAGCTGTTTTTT. It yields the protein CSAGTSGGGVGELFF.

A word on this clonotype: Being one base from a much bigger clone, this may be a read error. This chain links TRBV18 with TRBJ1-6, with 8 bases identical to TRBD1. CDR3 size: 15 residues. The germline V gene encodes CDR1 KGHSH and CDR2 LQKENI. The V segment lost 1 base and the J segment 9 bases; nucleotides outside the gene matches: 5. The CDR3 reads CASSPRLDRASPLHF. In DNA form, the CDR3 reads TGTGCCAGCTCACCACGCCTGGACAGGGCTTCACCCCTCCACTTT.

CDR3 sequence: CASSLNYVGEKLFF. CDR3 DNA: TGTGCCAGCAGCTTGAATTATGTGGGTGAAAAACTGTTTTTT. The chain employs TRBV5-6 and TRBJ1-4; D gene ambiguous. Per the germline V gene, CDR1 is SGHDT and CDR2 is YYEEEE. This CDR3 region has 14 residues. V gave up 1 base and J gave up 7 bases, with 11 bases separating them.

The CDR3: CASSPTRGSQGEKLFF. CDR3 in DNA: TGTGCCAGCAGCCCAACCCGGGGAAGCCAAGGTGAAAAACTGTTTTTT. The gene calls are TRBV7-9 and TRBJ1-4; D remains unclear. With 5 bases removed from V and 7 bases from J, the gap between germline ends came to 20 bases. Germline V gives CDR1 SEHNR, CDR2 FQNEAQ (reference sequence). The CDR3 runs 16 residues.

This clonotype was seen at least ten times. The genes are TRBV29-1 and TRBJ2-3; no clear D gene. V gave up 4 bases and J gave up 2 bases, with 7 bases separating them. The germline gives CDR1 SQVTM, CDR2 ANQGSEA. This CDR3 has 12 amino acids. CDR3: CSVAAYTDTQYF. CDR3 coding DNA: TGCAGCGTTGCAGCATACACAGATACGCAGTATTTT.

This clonotype showed up many times. The V and J genes are TRBV20-1 and TRBJ2-4, with D uncertain. The ends were cut back, 5 bases at V and 3 bases at J, with 11 bases in the middle. The germline V gene has CDR1 DFQATT and CDR2 SNEGSKA (reference sequence). The CDR3 has 13 amino acids. CDR3 amino acids: CSAHGGVKNIQYF. CDR3 coding DNA: TGCAGTGCTCATGGTGGGGTCAAAAACATTCAGTACTTC.

This clonotype was observed at least ten times. V usage is TRBV28 and J usage is TRBJ2-5, with a tentative D call TRBD2 (6 bases). This CDR3 has 13 residues. V was cut by 6 bases and J by 4 bases, with 12 bases left in between. CDR1 is MDHEN and CDR2 is SYDVKM in the germline V gene. The CDR3 sequence is CASSPGDRETQYF. In nucleotides, the CDR3 is TGTGCCAGCAGCCCGGGGGACCGAGAGACCCAGTACTTC.

At least ten counts were recorded for this clonotype. The V call is TRBV3-1, the J call TRBJ2-7; D is unclear. This CDR3 is 12 amino acids long. Deletions cut 3 bases from V and 0 bases from J, with 3 bases between. Germline V lookup: CDR1 LGHDT, CDR2 YNNKEL (reference sequence). CDR3 DNA: TGTGCCAGCAGCCACGCCTCCTACGAGCAGTACTTC. Its protein is CASSHASYEQYF.

This chain links TRBV4-1 with TRBJ1-1, with 7 bases identical to TRBD1. V was clipped by 8 bases and J by 4 bases; unmatched bases: 16. Germline V lookup: CDR1 MGHRA, CDR2 YSYEKL. The CDR3 is 16 residues long. CDR3: CASGFAKGARATEAFF. The DNA of the CDR3 is TGCGCCAGCGGATTCGCTAAGGGGGCCCGGGCCACTGAAGCTTTCTTT.

This clonotype was found a few times. CDR3 amino acids: CASSRDHTDTQYF. The CDR3 DNA is TGTGCCAGCTCGCGGGACCACACGGATACGCAGTATTTT. The chain is built from TRBV18 and TRBJ2-3; weak D call: TRBD2 (6 bases). The V gene lost 6 bases and the J gene lost 6 bases, with 13 bases spanning the gap. CDR3 length: 13 amino acids. Germline V gives CDR1 KGHSH, CDR2 LQKENI. The variable domain in full, completed from reference TRBV18 and TRBJ2-3, reads NAGVMQNPRHLVRRRGQEARLRCSPMKGHSHVYWYRQLPEEGLKFMVYLQKENIIDESGMPKERFSAEFPKEGPSILRIQQVVRGDSAAYFCASSRDHTDTQYFGPGTRLTVL.

This clonotype has a handful of counts. The rearrangement joins TRBV7-9 to TRBJ2-1; 12 nucleotides line up with TRBD2. This CDR3 is 16 amino acids long. Germline-derived CDR1 and CDR2 are SEHNR and FQNEAQ (reference sequence). J gave up 2 bases and V 5 bases, and 4 bases lay outside the gene matches. The CDR3 protein is CASSTTSGGTYNEQFF. DNA of the CDR3: TGTGCCAGCAGCACGACTAGCGGGGGTACCTACAATGAGCAGTTCTTC.

The genes are TRBV6-1 and TRBJ2-2; tentatively, D is TRBD1 (6 bases). Looked up from germline, CDR1 is MNHNS and CDR2 is SASEGT. The CDR3 has 13 residues. Trimming stripped 8 bases from V and 3 bases from J, with 10 bases between. CDR3: CASGQGYTGELFF. The CDR3 DNA sequence: TGTGCCAGCGGGCAGGGGTACACCGGGGAGCTGTTTTTT.